The 25 T cell receptor beta chains presented below share a single source sample, sequenced in a study of blood T cells in healthy people across ages. A sample-barcoded 5' primer and a J-beta primer mix were used in a second PCR of roughly 7 to 12 cycles. TCRdb used MiXCR to reprocess the 5' RACE reads, holding one entry per CDR3 protein. This sample yields almost 550,000 distinct CDR3 sequences, of which under 30% are seen a single time; under 9% belongs to the top ten. The data also belong to a second study, concerning T cells of mothers and their children.

Sequencing was carried out using blood. These receptors originate from a boy aged 5-17 years in good health.

The CDR3 DNA reads TGTGCCAGCAAATCCACGGGGGGGGACACCGGGGAGCTGTTTTTT. Protein: CASKSTGGDTGELFF. This chain connects TRBV6-1 to TRBJ2-2; 8 bases are shared with TRBD2. The CDR3 contains 15 residues. The V gene end was trimmed by 7 bases and the J gene end by 3 bases; junction bases not matched to a gene: 7. Germline loops: CDR1 MNHNS, CDR2 SASEGT.

This clonotype was counted between two and nine times. The chain couples TRBV29-1 to TRBJ1-1; D is unclear. Germline CDR1 is SQVTM and CDR2 is ANQGSEA. CDR3 length equals 11 residues. Trimming took off 7 bases at V and 0 bases at J, with 6 bases between the two ends. CDR3 in DNA: TGCAGCGATAGAGTGAACACTGAAGCTTTCTTT. Translated: CSDRVNTEAFF.

In DNA, the CDR3 is TGTGCCAGCAGCCGGGTAGGGGGGACCAATGAAAAACTGTTTTTT. Protein product: CASSRVGGTNEKLFF. The gene calls are TRBV7-2 and TRBJ1-4, with D tentatively TRBD1 (6 bases). The CDR3 is 15 amino acids. Deletions cut 5 bases from V and 5 bases from J, with 15 bases between. Germline assignment: CDR1 SGHTA and CDR2 FQGNSA.

The rearrangement joins TRBV2 to TRBJ2-5, with TRBD2 identical over 13 bases. This CDR3 has 19 residues. Germline V CDR1 and CDR2: SNHLY, FYNNEI. Trimming cost V 3 bases and J 2 bases; bases outside gene matches: 12. The CDR3 loop is CASSDRLAGGGSLQETQYF. Here the CDR3 DNA reads TGTGCCAGCAGTGATCGACTAGCGGGAGGCGGATCGCTACAAGAGACCCAGTACTTC.

The J gene is TRBJ1-3, the V gene TRBV10-3; D unclear. Trimming removed 6 bases from V and 4 bases from J, with 10 bases in between. CDR1 ENHRY and CDR2 SYGVKD come from the germline V gene. The CDR3 loop spans 13 amino acids. CDR3 sequence (DNA): TGTGCCATCAGCCTAGGTGCGGGAAACACCATATATTTT. It codes for CAISLGAGNTIYF.

The chain has TRBV6-6 and TRBJ1-2, with 11 bases lining up with TRBD1. V was pared by 6 bases and J by 2 bases, with 5 bases of the junction left unmatched. CDR3 length: 15 residues. Germline CDR1 and CDR2: MNHNY and SVGAGI (reference sequence). The CDR3 loop is CASRMDRGRNYGYTF. In nucleotides, the CDR3 is TGTGCCAGCAGGATGGACAGGGGGCGCAACTATGGCTACACCTTC.

This sequence joins TRBV9 and TRBJ2-1, with 8 bases that match TRBD2. J gave up 8 bases and V 4 bases, and 20 bases lay outside the gene matches. Germline CDR1 SGDLS, CDR2 YYNGEE. The CDR3 has 18 residues. The CDR3 coding sequence is TGTGCCAGCAGCACCAAACTTCAGCGGGAGATCCCCTTGGATGAGCAGTTCTTC. This sequence encodes CASSTKLQREIPLDEQFF.

This clonotype was seen more than once but under ten times. The chain links TRBV29-1 to TRBJ1-4, with TRBD1 matching over 8 bases. After removal of 5 bases from V and 6 bases from J, the junction contained 8 bases not matched to a gene. CDR1 SQVTM and CDR2 ANQGSEA come from the germline V gene. The CDR3 extends over 14 amino acids. This CDR3 reads CSVHLTGVDEKLFF. The CDR3 DNA sequence: TGCAGCGTTCACCTGACAGGGGTGGATGAAAAACTGTTTTTT.

This clonotype was seen a handful of times. This chain uses TRBV5-1 with TRBJ2-7; D unresolved. The CDR3 is 15 residues long. Trimming stripped 0 bases from V and 0 bases from J, with 10 bases between. CDR1 is SGHRS, CDR2 YFSETQ, per germline. The CDR3 DNA reads as TGCGCCAGCAGCTTGGACATCCTCTTCTCCTACGAGCAGTACTTC. This gives the protein CASSLDILFSYEQYF.

CDR3 sequence (DNA): TGTGCCAGCTGGGGCGACTGGGGGGACACCATATATTTT. Encoded protein: CASWGDWGDTIYF. This chain connects TRBV9 to TRBJ1-3, with D possibly being TRBD1 (5 bases). This CDR3 comprises 13 residues. Germline CDR1 SGDLS, CDR2 YYNGEE. Trimming left V 7 bases short and J 8 bases short, with 16 bases between.

This clonotype was found many times. This chain connects TRBV20-1 to TRBJ1-2; D ambiguous. With 5 bases removed from V and 3 bases from J, the gap between germline ends came to 19 bases. CDR1 and CDR2 (germline): DFQATT, SNEGSKA (reference sequence). CDR3 length: 15 amino acids. The CDR3 sequence is CSAYGRETHDYGYTF. The CDR3 nucleotides read TGCAGTGCTTATGGCCGGGAAACTCATGACTATGGCTACACCTTC.

This clonotype was picked up a small number of times. This sequence joins TRBV7-8 and TRBJ2-2, with 9 nucleotides matching TRBD2. V dropped 7 bases and J dropped 6; count of bases not matched to a gene: 9. There are 15 residues in the CDR3. CDR1 is SGHVS and CDR2 is FQNEAQ in the germline V gene. In nucleotides, the CDR3 is TGTGCCAGCACCCAGAAGGCGGGAGGGCCCGGGGAGCTGTTTTTT. Its translation: CASTQKAGGPGELFF.

This clonotype showed up just a few times. The chain joins TRBV4-1 to TRBJ1-1; D might be TRBD1 (5 bases). Deletions cut 4 bases from V and 0 bases from J, with 24 bases between. Per germline, CDR1 MGHRA and CDR2 YSYEKL. This CDR3 region has 19 residues. The CDR3 here is CASSPFWGGTSLMNTEAFF. In nucleotides, the CDR3 is TGCGCCAGCAGCCCCTTTTGGGGGGGGACGTCGTTAATGAACACTGAAGCTTTCTTT.

The table lists this clonotype with a few counts. CDR3 DNA: TGTGCCAGCAGTTTAGAGGGACACGCCAATCAGCCCCAGCATTTT. It is translated as CASSLEGHANQPQHF. V usage is TRBV12-3 or TRBV12-4 and J usage is TRBJ1-5; tentatively, D is TRBD1 (6 bases). The CDR3 is 15 amino acids. The germline V and J ends were trimmed by 1 base and 3 bases, with 10 bases remaining between them.

The chain uses TRBV19 and TRBJ2-1, with 10 bases identical to TRBD1. Germline assignment: CDR1 LNHDA and CDR2 SQIVND (reference sequence). V lost 4 bases to trimming and J lost 7 bases; unmatched junction nucleotides: 13. The CDR3 has 17 residues. The CDR3 DNA sequence: TGTGCCAGTAGTAGTCCCGGGACAGGGGAAAGAGAGAATGAGCAGTTCTTC. Its protein product is CASSSPGTGERENEQFF.

This sequence joins TRBV14 and TRBJ1-2, with D possibly being TRBD1 (6 bases). V was clipped by 2 bases and J by 3 bases, with 10 bases between them. Per the germline V gene, CDR1 is SGHDN and CDR2 is FVKESK. The CDR3 runs 14 residues. The CDR3 coding sequence is TGTGCCAGCAGCCAAATGGACAGTTACTATGGCTACACCTTC. Amino acids: CASSQMDSYYGYTF.

V and J are TRBV5-1 and TRBJ2-7; D unresolved. This CDR3 spans 13 amino acids. Per germline, CDR1 SGHRS and CDR2 YFSETQ. V was trimmed by 6 bases and J by 0 bases, leaving 10 bases between them. This CDR3 reads CASKVGDSYEQYF. Here the CDR3 DNA reads TGCGCCAGCAAGGTAGGAGACTCCTACGAGCAGTACTTC.

V is TRBV7-2 and J is TRBJ1-2; 8 bases map to TRBD1. This CDR3 is built from 15 residues. The V gene's germline CDR1 is SGHTA and CDR2 FQGNSA. The J segment lost 7 bases and the V segment lost 5 bases, leaving 12 bases of the junction unmatched. The CDR3 sequence is CASSPNQDRVGGYTF. CDR3 coding DNA: TGTGCCAGCAGCCCAAACCAGGACAGGGTGGGTGGCTACACCTTC. The whole variable domain, remainder taken from reference TRBV7-2 and TRBJ1-2, is GAGVSQSPSNKVTEKGKDVELRCDPISGHTALYWYRQSLGQGLEFLIYFQGNSAPDKSGLPSDRFSAERTGGSVSTLTIQRTQQEDSAVYLCASSPNQDRVGGYTFGSGTRLTVV.

This clonotype was seen a few times. The V gene is TRBV11-3, the J gene TRBJ2-7; 9 bases are shared with TRBD2. This CDR3 is built from 15 residues. Per germline, CDR1 SGHNT and CDR2 YENEEA. With 1 base clipped from V and 2 bases from J, the junction kept 3 bases outside the gene matches. CDR3 loop: CASSLAAGGTYEQYF. The CDR3 coding sequence is TGTGCCAGCAGCTTAGCTGCGGGAGGGACCTACGAGCAGTACTTC.

This clonotype was counted only a few times. As DNA, the CDR3 is TGTGCCAGCAGTTACTCCCGACCCGGGACAGGGGGCTACGAGCAGTACTTC. Translation gives CASSYSRPGTGGYEQYF. The V call is TRBV6-2 or TRBV6-3, the J call TRBJ2-7; 11 positions agree with TRBD1. V was pared by 0 bases and J by 3 bases, with 7 bases of the junction left unmatched. CDR3 size: 17 residues. The germline CDR1 and CDR2 sequences are MNHEY and SVGEGT.

This clonotype was found a few times. V and J are TRBV5-1 and TRBJ1-4; maybe TRBD1 (5 bases). CDR3 length equals 16 residues. V gave up 3 bases and J gave up 5 bases, with 17 bases separating them. Germline V gives CDR1 SGHRS, CDR2 YFSETQ. CDR3 nucleotides: TGCGCCAGCAGCTGGAGAGAGGACAAGGGCAATGAAAAACTGTTTTTT. It encodes CASSWREDKGNEKLFF.

This clonotype showed up just a few times. V and J are TRBV18 and TRBJ2-1, with 11 bases matching TRBD2. The end of the DNA is better explained by TRBJ2-7, so the J call may be wrong. The CDR3 consists of 15 residues. CDR1 and CDR2 (germline): KGHSH, LQKENI. CDR3 sequence: CASSRLTSGAYEQYF. As DNA, the CDR3 is TGTGCCAGCTCTCGCTTGACTAGCGGGGCCTACGAGCAGTACTTC.

V gene TRBV27 combines with J gene TRBJ2-7; D is unclear. This CDR3 contains 13 residues. The germline V and J ends were trimmed by 0 bases and 6 bases, with 9 bases remaining between them. Germline-derived CDR1 and CDR2 are MNHEY and SMNVEV (reference sequence). The CDR3 DNA follows: TGTGCCAGCAGTTTATCAAGGGTAGGCGAGCAGTACTTC. Its protein is CASSLSRVGEQYF.

The table lists this clonotype with a few counts. The chain uses TRBV5-1 and TRBJ2-5, with D maybe TRBD2 (5 bases). The germline V gene encodes CDR1 SGHRS and CDR2 YFSETQ. The CDR3 extends over 15 amino acids. The V end lost 2 bases, the J end lost 2 bases, and 13 bases lay between the germline ends. The CDR3 DNA reads TGCGCCAGCAGCTTCTACGGAGGAACACAAGAGACCCAGTACTTC. Its protein is CASSFYGGTQETQYF.

This clonotype was recorded at least ten times. The V gene is TRBV29-1, the J gene TRBJ2-7; 9 nucleotides agree with TRBD1. The CDR3 consists of 14 residues. With V trimmed by 6 bases and J by 1 base, 7 bases remained unmatched. In germline, CDR1 is SQVTM, CDR2 ANQGSEA. CDR3 region: CSVADRGSSYEQYF. In DNA, the CDR3 is TGCAGCGTGGCGGACAGGGGATCATCCTACGAGCAGTACTTC.